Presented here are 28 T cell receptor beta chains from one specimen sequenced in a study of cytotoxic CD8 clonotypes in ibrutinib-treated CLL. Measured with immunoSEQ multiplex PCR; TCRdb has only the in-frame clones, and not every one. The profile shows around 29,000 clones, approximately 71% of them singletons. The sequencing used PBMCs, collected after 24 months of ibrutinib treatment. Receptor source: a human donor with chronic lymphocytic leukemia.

The CDR3 DNA is TGTGCCAGCAGTTACTCGTGGCAGATGAACACTGAAGCTTTCTTT. It translates to CASSYSWQMNTEAFF. This chain uses TRBV6-5 with TRBJ1-1; D call uncertain. V was cut by 0 bases and J by 0 bases, with 8 bases left in between. The CDR3 has 15 amino acids. Per the germline V gene, CDR1 is MNHEY and CDR2 is SVGAGI.

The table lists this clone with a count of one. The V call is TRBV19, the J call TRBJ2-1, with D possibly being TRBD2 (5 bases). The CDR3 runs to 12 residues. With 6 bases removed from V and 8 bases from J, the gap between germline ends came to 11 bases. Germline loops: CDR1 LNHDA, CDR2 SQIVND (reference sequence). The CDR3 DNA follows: TGTGCCAGTAGCCTGAGGGTTGATGAGCAGTTCTTC. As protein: CASSLRVDEQFF.

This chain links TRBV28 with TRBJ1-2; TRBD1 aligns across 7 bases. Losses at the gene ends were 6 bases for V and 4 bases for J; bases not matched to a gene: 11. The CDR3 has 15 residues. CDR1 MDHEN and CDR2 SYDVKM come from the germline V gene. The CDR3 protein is CASRSTGTRLYGYTF. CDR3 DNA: TGTGCCAGCAGATCGACAGGGACAAGGCTCTATGGCTACACCTTC.

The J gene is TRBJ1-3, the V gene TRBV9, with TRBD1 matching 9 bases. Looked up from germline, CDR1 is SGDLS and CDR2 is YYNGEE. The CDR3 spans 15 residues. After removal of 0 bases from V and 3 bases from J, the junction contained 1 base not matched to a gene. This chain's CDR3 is CASSVGGQGGNTIYF. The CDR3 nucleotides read TGTGCCAGCAGCGTAGGGGGACAGGGTGGAAACACCATATATTTT.

CDR3 nucleotide sequence: TGTGCCAGCAGCCAACTGCTCAGGGCCTACGAGCAGTACTTC. Translated: CASSQLLRAYEQYF. This chain connects TRBV7-2 to TRBJ2-7; weak D call: TRBD1 (5 bases). This CDR3 region has 14 residues. CDR1 is SGHTA, CDR2 FQGNSA, per germline. V lost 5 bases and J 2 bases, leaving 13 bases between the germline ends. The full variable domain, its missing parts supplied by reference TRBV7-2 and TRBJ2-7, is GAGVSQSPSNKVTEKGKDVELRCDPISGHTALYWYRQSLGQGLEFLIYFQGNSAPDKSGLPSDRFSAERTGGSVSTLTIQRTQQEDSAVYLCASSQLLRAYEQYFGPGTRLTVT.

The CDR3 DNA follows: TGTGCCAGCAGCTTTGTGCCTAGCGGGGGTACCTACGAGCAGTACTTC. Translating gives CASSFVPSGGTYEQYF. The chain carries TRBV7-2 and TRBJ2-7, with 10 bases lining up with TRBD2. CDR3 length equals 16 residues. Per the germline V gene, CDR1 is SGHTA and CDR2 is FQGNSA. The V segment lost 3 bases and the J segment 2 bases; nucleotides outside the gene matches: 7.

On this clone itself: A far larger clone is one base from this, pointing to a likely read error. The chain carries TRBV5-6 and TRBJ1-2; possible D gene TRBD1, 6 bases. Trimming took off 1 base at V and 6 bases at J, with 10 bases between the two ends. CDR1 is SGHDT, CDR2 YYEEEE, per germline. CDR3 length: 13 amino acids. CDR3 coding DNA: TGTGCCAGCAGCTTGACAGGGTATGATGGCTACACCTTC. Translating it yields CASSLTGYDGYTF.

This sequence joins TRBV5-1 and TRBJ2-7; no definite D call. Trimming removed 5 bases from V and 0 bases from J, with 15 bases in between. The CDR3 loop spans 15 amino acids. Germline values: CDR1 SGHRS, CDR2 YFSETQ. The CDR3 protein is CASRLGSYSSYEQYF. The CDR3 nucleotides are TGCGCCAGCAGGCTGGGGTCTTACAGCTCCTACGAGCAGTACTTC. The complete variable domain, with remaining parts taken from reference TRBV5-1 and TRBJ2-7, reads KAGVTQTPRYLIKTRGQQVTLSCSPISGHRSVSWYQQTPGQGLQFLFEYFSETQRNKGNFPGRFSGRQFSNSRSEMNVSTLELGDSALYLCASRLGSYSSYEQYFGPGTRLTVT.

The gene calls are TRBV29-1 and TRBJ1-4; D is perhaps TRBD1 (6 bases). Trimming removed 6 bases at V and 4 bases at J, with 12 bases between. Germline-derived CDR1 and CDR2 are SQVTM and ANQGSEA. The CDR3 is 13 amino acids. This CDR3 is CSVEDSFNEKLFF. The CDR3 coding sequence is TGCAGCGTGGAGGACAGCTTTAATGAAAAACTGTTTTTT. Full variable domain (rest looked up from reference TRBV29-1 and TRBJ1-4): SAVISQKPSRDICQRGTSLTIQCQVDSQVTMMFWYRQQPGQSLTLIATANQGSEATYESGFVIDKFPISRPNLTFSTLTVSNMSPEDSSIYLCSVEDSFNEKLFFGSGTQLSVL.

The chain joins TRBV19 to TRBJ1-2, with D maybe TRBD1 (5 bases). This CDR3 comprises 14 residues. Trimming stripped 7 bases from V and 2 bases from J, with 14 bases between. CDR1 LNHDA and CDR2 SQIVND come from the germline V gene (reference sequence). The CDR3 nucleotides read TGTGCCAGTACCTCCGACAGCCCGAACTATGGCTACACCTTC. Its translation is CASTSDSPNYGYTF.

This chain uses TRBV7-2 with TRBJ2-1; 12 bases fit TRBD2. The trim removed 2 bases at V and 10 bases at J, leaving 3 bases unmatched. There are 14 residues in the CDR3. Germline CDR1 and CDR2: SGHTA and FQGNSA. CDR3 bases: TGTGCCAGCAGCTTACGACTAGCGGGGGTGGAGCAGTTCTTC. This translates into CASSLRLAGVEQFF.

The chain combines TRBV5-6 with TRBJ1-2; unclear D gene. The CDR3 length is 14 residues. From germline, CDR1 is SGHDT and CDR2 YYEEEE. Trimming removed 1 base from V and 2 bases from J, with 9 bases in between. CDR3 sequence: CASSLWESNYGYTF. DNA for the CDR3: TGTGCCAGCAGCTTGTGGGAGTCAAACTATGGCTACACCTTC.

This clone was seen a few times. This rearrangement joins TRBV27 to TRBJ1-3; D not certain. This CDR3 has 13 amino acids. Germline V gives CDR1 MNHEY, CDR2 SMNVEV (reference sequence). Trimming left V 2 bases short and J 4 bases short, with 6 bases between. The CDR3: CASSLREGNTIYF. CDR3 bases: TGTGCCAGCAGTTTAAGAGAAGGAAACACCATATATTTT.

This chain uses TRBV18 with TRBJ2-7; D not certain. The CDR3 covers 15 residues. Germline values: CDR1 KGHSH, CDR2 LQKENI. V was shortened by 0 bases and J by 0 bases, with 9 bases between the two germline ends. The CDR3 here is CASSPPARSSYEQYF. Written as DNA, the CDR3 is TGTGCCAGCTCACCACCGGCCAGGAGCTCCTACGAGCAGTACTTC.

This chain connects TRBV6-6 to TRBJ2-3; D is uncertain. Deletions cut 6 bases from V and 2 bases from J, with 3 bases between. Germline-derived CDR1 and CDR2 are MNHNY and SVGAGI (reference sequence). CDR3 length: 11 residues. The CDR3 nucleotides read TGTGCCAGCAGGGCCACAGATACGCAGTATTTT. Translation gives CASRATDTQYF.

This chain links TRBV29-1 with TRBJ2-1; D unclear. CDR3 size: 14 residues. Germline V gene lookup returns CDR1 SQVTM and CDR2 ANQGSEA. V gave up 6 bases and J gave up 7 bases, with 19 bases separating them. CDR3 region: CSVRRLGLSNEQFF. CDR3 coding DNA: TGCAGCGTCCGGCGGCTTGGCTTAAGTAATGAGCAGTTCTTC.

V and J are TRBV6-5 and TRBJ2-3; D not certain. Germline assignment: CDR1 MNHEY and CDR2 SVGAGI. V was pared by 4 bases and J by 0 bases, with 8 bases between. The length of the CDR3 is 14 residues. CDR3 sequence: CASSSDTSTDTQYF. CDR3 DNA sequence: TGTGCCAGCAGTTCGGATACCAGCACAGATACGCAGTATTTT.

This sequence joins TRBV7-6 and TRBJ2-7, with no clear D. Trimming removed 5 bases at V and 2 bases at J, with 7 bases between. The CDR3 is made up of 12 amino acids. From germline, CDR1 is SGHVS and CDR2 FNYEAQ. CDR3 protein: CASSPQAYEQYF. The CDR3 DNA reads TGTGCCAGCAGCCCTCAAGCCTACGAGCAGTACTTC.

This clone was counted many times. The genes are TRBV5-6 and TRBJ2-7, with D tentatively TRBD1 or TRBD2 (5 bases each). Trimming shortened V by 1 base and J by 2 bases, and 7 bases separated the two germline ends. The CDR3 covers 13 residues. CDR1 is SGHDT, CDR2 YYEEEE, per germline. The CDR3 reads CASSLPGPYEQYF. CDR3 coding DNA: TGTGCCAGCAGCTTGCCGGGGCCCTACGAGCAGTACTTC.

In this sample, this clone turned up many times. CDR3: CASSPRWDGAFF. The CDR3 DNA is TGTGCCAGCAGTCCTCGTTGGGACGGGGCTTTCTTT. The chain couples TRBV27 to TRBJ1-1; D may be TRBD1 (5 bases). Trimming took 5 bases from V and 11 from J, leaving 15 bases between them. CDR1 is MNHEY and CDR2 is SMNVEV in the germline V gene (reference sequence). This CDR3 has 12 residues.

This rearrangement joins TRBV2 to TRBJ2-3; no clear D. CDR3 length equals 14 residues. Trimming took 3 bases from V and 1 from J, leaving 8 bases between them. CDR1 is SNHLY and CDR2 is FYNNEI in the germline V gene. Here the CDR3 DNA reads TGTGCCAGCAGTGATCTGTCGGGCACAGATACGCAGTATTTT. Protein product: CASSDLSGTDTQYF.

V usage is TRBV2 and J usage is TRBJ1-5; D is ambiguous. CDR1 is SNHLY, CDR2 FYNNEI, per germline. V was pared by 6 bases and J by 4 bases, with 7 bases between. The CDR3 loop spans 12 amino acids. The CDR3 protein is CASRDQNQPQHF. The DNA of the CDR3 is TGTGCCAGCAGGGACCAGAATCAGCCCCAGCATTTT. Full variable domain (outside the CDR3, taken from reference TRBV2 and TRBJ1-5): EPEVTQTPSHQVTQMGQEVILRCVPISNHLYFYWYRQILGQKVEFLVSFYNNEISEKSEIFDDQFSVERPDGSNFTLKIRSTKLEDSAMYFCASRDQNQPQHFGDGTRLSIL.

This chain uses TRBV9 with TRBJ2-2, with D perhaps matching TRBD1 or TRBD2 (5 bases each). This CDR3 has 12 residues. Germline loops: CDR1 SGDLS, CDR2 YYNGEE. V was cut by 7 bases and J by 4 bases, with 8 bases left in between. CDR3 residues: CASGGVTGELFF. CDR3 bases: TGTGCCAGCGGGGGTGTCACCGGGGAGCTGTTTTTT.

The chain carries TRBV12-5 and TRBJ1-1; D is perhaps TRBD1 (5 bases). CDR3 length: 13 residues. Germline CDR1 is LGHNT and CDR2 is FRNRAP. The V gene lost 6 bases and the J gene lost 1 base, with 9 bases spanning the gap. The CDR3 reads CASGPGGNTEAFF. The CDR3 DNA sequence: TGTGCTAGTGGCCCTGGGGGGAACACTGAAGCTTTCTTT.

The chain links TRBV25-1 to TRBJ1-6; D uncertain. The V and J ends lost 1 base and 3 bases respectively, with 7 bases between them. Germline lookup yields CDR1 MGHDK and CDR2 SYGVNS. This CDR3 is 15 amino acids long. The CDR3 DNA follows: TGTGCCAGCAGTGAATCGACGGTCTATAATTCACCCCTCCACTTT. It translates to CASSESTVYNSPLHF.

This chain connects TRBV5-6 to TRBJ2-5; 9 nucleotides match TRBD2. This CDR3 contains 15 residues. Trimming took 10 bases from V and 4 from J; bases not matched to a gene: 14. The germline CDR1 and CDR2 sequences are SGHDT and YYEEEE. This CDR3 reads CAPSLVAGGGETQYF. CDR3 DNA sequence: TGTGCCCCCAGCTTGGTCGCGGGGGGGGGAGAGACCCAGTACTTC.

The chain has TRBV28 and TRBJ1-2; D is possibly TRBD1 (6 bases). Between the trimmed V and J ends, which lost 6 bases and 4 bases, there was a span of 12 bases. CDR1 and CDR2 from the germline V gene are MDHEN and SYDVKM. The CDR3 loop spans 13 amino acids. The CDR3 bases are TGTGCCAGCAGCCCCGGACAGCTCTATGGCTACACCTTC. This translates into CASSPGQLYGYTF.

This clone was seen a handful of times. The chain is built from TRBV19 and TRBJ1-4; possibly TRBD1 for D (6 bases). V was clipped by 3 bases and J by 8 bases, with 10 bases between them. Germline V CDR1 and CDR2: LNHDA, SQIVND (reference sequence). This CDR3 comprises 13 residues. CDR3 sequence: CASSIRGVEKLFF. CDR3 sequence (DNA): TGTGCCAGTAGTATCAGGGGAGTGGAAAAACTGTTTTTT.